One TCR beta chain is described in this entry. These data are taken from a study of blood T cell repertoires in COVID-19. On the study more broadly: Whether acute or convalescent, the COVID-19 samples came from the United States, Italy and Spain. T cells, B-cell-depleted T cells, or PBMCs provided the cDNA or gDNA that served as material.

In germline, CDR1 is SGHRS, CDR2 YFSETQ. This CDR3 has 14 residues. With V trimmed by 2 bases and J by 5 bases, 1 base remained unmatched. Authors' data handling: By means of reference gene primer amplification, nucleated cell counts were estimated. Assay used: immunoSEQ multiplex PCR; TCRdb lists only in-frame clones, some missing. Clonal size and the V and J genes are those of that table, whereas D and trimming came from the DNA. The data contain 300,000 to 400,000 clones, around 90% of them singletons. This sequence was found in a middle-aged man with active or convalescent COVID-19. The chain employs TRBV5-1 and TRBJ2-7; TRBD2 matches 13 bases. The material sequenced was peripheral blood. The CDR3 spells CASSFGTSGDEQYF. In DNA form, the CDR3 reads TGCGCCAGCAGCTTTGGGACTAGCGGGGACGAGCAGTACTTC.